This T cell receptor (beta chain) was identified in a study of blood T cell repertoires in COVID-19. Looking at the study overall: The United States, Italy and Spain were the sources of the acute and convalescent COVID-19 samples. PBMCs, B-cell-depleted T cells, or T cells provided the cDNA or gDNA that made up the material.

Per the authors' pipeline: Amplification of reference gene primers was used by the study to estimate nucleated cell counts. Sequencing used immunoSEQ multiplex PCR; TCRdb keeps in-frame clones, though not all of them. V and J calls and clone size are copied from that table; D and trimming were computed from the DNA. The data hold around 270,000 clones, with about 88% observed a single time. The CDR3 consists of 15 residues. V trimming: 3 bases; J trimming: 2 bases; junction bases outside the gene matches: 5. CDR1 and CDR2 from the germline V gene are KGHSH and LQKENI. J is TRBJ2-3 and V is TRBV18, with 7 nucleotides matching TRBD2. The TCR comes from a man between 25 and 39 years old with active or convalescent COVID-19. The source material was peripheral blood. The CDR3 nucleotides are TGTGCCAGCTCACCTACAGCGGGGCACACAGATACGCAGTATTTT. It specifies CASSPTAGHTDTQYF.